The text below deals with one T cell receptor (beta chain). V lost 3 bases and J lost 4, with 17 bases in between. The CDR3 consists of 15 residues. Germline CDR1 and CDR2: SGHRS and YFSETQ. The record originates from a study of blood T cell repertoires in COVID-19. Methods used by the authors: Nucleated cell counts were estimated from reference gene primer amplification. Measured with immunoSEQ multiplex PCR; TCRdb has only the in-frame clones, and not every one. That table is the source of V, J and clone size, and D and trimming were worked out from the DNA. The sample records 86,000 or so clones, about nine tenths being singletons.

This TCR was recovered from a woman aged 45-59 years in a cohort sampled during active COVID-19. The sequencing input was peripheral blood. J is TRBJ2-7 and V is TRBV5-1; weak D call: TRBD1 (6 bases). This chain's CDR3 is CASSSGQPNFYEQYF. In DNA form, the CDR3 reads TGCGCCAGCAGCTCTGGACAGCCGAATTTTTACGAGCAGTACTTC.